The T cell receptor (beta chain) under discussion was sequenced for a study of T cells in Graves' hyperthyroidism and ophthalmopathy. Patients between 18 and 65 years old had hyperthyroidism, newly diagnosed and lasting under 2 months. Uncontrolled infections, other autoimmune diseases, pregnancy or lactation led to exclusion of patients. For the diagnoses, clinical symptoms, serum thyroxine and TRAb, thyroid ultrasound and orbital computed tomography were used. Germline V gene sequence: CDR1 LNHDA, CDR2 SQIVND (reference sequence). V was cut by 4 bases and J by 3 bases, with 15 bases left in between. This CDR3 has 15 residues. Study-level points and caveats: Ophthalmopathy was identified by the model a median about seven months ahead of onset.

A word on this clonotype: What it binds is not known.

RNA transcripts served as the template for amplifying TCR beta CDR3 regions. With the HTBI primer set, the TCR CDR3 went through a first round of RT-PCR. TCRdb re-derived calls from the multiplex PCR reads in MiXCR, one entry per CDR3 protein. The data contain approximately 510,000 distinct CDR3 sequences, around 21% of them singletons. The rearrangement uses TRBV19 and TRBJ1-1, with D possibly TRBD1 on 6 matching bases. Material for sequencing was blood. This clonotype originated in a man younger than 30 with Graves' hyperthyroidism. The DNA for the CDR3 is TGTGCCAGTAGTAGGACAGCGACCGCTCACACTGAAGCTTTCTTT. This gives the protein CASSRTATAHTEAFF.